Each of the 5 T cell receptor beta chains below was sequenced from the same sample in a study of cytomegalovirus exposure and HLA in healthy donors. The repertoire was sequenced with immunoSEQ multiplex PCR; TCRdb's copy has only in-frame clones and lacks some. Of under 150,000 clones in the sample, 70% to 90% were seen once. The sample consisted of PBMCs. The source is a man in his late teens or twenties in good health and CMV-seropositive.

CDR3: CASSLGFRGFYEQYF. CDR3 DNA sequence: TGTGCCAGCAGCTTAGGTTTTAGGGGGTTCTACGAGCAGTACTTC. The V call is TRBV7-3, the J call TRBJ2-7, with a possible D match to TRBD1 (6 bases). Germline V gene sequence: CDR1 SGHTA, CDR2 FQGTGA. Trimming left V 2 bases short and J 3 bases short, with 14 bases between. The CDR3 sequence is 15 residues long. The full variable domain, completed using reference TRBV7-3 and TRBJ2-7, is GAGVSQTPSNKVTEKGKYVELRCDPISGHTALYWYRQSLGQGPEFLIYFQGTGAADDSGLPNDRFFAVRPEGSVSTLKIQRTERGDSAVYLCASSLGFRGFYEQYFGPGTRLTVT.

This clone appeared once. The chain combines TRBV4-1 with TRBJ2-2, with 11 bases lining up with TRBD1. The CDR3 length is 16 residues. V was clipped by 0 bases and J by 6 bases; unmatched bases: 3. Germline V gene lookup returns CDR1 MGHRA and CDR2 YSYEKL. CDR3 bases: TGCGCCAGCAGCCAAGATTGGACAGGGGGCCCCGGGGAGCTGTTTTTT. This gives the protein CASSQDWTGGPGELFF.

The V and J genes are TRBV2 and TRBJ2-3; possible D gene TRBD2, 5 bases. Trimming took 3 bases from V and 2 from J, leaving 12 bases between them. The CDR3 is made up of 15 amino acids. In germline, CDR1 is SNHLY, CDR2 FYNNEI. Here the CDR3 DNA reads TGTGCCAGCAGTGAGGTGGGGAGAGACACAGATACGCAGTATTTT. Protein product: CASSEVGRDTDTQYF. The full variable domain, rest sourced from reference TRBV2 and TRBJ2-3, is EPEVTQTPSHQVTQMGQEVILRCVPISNHLYFYWYRQILGQKVEFLVSFYNNEISEKSEIFDDQFSVERPDGSNFTLKIRSTKLEDSAMYFCASSEVGRDTDTQYFGPGTRLTVL.

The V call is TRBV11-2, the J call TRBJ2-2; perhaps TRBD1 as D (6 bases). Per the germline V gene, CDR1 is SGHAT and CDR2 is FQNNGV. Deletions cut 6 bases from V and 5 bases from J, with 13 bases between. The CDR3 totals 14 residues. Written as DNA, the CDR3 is TGTGCCAGCAGGAGGGGGTTAGTTACCGGGGAGCTGTTTTTT. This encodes CASRRGLVTGELFF.

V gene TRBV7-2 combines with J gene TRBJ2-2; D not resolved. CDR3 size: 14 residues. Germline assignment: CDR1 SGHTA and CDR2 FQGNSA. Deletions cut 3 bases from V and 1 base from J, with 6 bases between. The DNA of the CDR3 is TGTGCCAGCAGCTTCCGCGGGAACACCGGGGAGCTGTTTTTT. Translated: CASSFRGNTGELFF.